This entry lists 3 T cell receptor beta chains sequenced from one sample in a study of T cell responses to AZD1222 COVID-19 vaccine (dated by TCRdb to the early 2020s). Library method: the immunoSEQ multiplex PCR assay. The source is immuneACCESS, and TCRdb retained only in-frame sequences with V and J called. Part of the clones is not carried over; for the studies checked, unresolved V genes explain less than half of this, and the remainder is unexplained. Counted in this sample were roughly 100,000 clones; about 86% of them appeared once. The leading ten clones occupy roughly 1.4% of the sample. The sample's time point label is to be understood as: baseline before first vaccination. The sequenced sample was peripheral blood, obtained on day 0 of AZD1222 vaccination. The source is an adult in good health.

CDR3 protein: CASSQDSGTTETQYF. The CDR3 bases are TGCGCCAGCAGCCAAGATTCAGGGACTACGGAGACCCAGTACTTC. The chain has TRBV4-1 and TRBJ2-5; 7 nucleotides line up with TRBD2. V dropped 0 bases and J dropped 5; count of bases not matched to a gene: 6. The length of the CDR3 is 15 residues. Germline loops: CDR1 MGHRA, CDR2 YSYEKL.

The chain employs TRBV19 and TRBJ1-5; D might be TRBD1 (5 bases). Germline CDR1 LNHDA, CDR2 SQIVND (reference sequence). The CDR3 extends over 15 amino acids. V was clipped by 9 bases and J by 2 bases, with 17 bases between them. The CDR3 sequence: CASISQGSGNQPQHF. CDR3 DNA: TGTGCCAGCATCAGTCAGGGATCGGGCAATCAGCCCCAGCATTTT. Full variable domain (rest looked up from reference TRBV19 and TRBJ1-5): DGGITQSPKYLFRKEGQNVTLSCEQNLNHDAMYWYRQDPGQGLRLIYYSQIVNDFQKGDIAEGYSVSREKKESFPLTVTSAQKNPTAFYLCASISQGSGNQPQHFGDGTRLSIL.

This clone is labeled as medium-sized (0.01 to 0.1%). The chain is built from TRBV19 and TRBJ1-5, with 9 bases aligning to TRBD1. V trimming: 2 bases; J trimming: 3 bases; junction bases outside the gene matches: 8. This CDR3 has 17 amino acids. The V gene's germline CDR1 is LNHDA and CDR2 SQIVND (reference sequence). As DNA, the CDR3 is TGTGCCAGTAGTATAAGGGACAGGGTTCGATACAATCAGCCCCAGCATTTT. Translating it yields CASSIRDRVRYNQPQHF.